A single sample gave rise to the 28 T cell receptor beta chains below, sequenced in a study of T cell repertoires in cytomegalovirus infection. TCRdb used MiXCR to reprocess the reads, holding one entry per CDR3 protein. This sample has hundreds of thousands of distinct CDR3 sequences; around 30% occur once, and the top ten carry over 12%. What these receptors recognize is not known. The sample in question was cultured CD8+ T cells from PBMCs, obtained from culture after CMV antigen stimulation. The receptors stem from a human donor in good health (CMV status not recorded). Some clones in this sample may be carry-over from other donors' samples.

This clonotype was detected ten times or more. The chain employs TRBV20-1 and TRBJ1-5, with 9 bases matching TRBD1. This CDR3 spans 18 amino acids. V lost 6 bases to trimming and J lost 0 bases; unmatched junction nucleotides: 15. Per the germline V gene, CDR1 is DFQATT and CDR2 is SNEGSKA (reference sequence). CDR3 protein: CSASLRTGAPYSNQPQHF. The DNA of the CDR3 is TGCAGTGCCAGTCTGCGGACAGGGGCACCTTATAGCAATCAGCCCCAGCATTTT.

About this clonotype itself: Given a much more abundant clone one base away, this may be a read error. This sequence joins TRBV12-5 and TRBJ2-1; 8 nucleotides line up with TRBD2. V gave up 0 bases and J gave up 2 bases; unmatched junction bases: 9. The CDR3 has 18 residues. Germline lookup yields CDR1 LGHNT and CDR2 FRNRAP. The CDR3 sequence is CASGLVGAAGAPYNEQFF. In DNA, the CDR3 is TGTGCTAGTGGTTTGGTAGGGGCAGCGGGGGCGCCCTACAATGAGCAGTTCTTC. Using reference TRBV12-5 and TRBJ2-1 for the parts outside the CDR3, the full variable domain is DARVTQTPRHKVTEMGQEVTMRCQPILGHNTVFWYRQTMMQGLELLAYFRNRAPLDDSGMPKDRFSAEMPDATLATLKIQPSEPRDSAVYFCASGLVGAAGAPYNEQFFGPGTRLTVL.

The V gene is TRBV20-1, the J gene TRBJ2-5, with TRBD2 matching 10 bases. Losses at the gene ends were 5 bases for V and 5 bases for J; bases not matched to a gene: 14. The germline V gene has CDR1 DFQATT and CDR2 SNEGSKA (reference sequence). There are 16 residues in the CDR3. The CDR3 loop reads CSAFSGRLAGEETQYF. Written as DNA, the CDR3 is TGCAGTGCTTTTTCCGGTCGGCTAGCGGGGGAGGAGACCCAGTACTTC.

This clonotype was found once. The chain uses TRBV28 and TRBJ1-2, with no clear D. The CDR3 is made up of 13 amino acids. The V gene's germline CDR1 is MDHEN and CDR2 SYDVKM. V was cut by 2 bases and J by 4 bases, with 8 bases left in between. CDR3 sequence reads: CASSLKGGYGYTF. The DNA of the CDR3 is TGTGCCAGCAGTTTAAAGGGTGGCTATGGCTACACCTTC.

This clonotype was recorded a few times. The chain recombines TRBV7-9 with TRBJ2-5; 7 nucleotides align to TRBD2. The CDR3 loop spans 16 amino acids. The V and J ends lost 1 base and 4 bases, in that order; junction bases with no gene match: 9. The germline CDR1 and CDR2 sequences are SEHNR and FQNEAQ (reference sequence). The DNA of the CDR3 is TGTGCCAGCAGCTTAGAATCGGGGGGTGAGCGAGAGACCCAGTACTTC. Encoded protein: CASSLESGGERETQYF.

This clonotype was recorded at least ten times. This sequence joins TRBV7-8 and TRBJ1-1; D not certain. Germline values: CDR1 SGHVS, CDR2 FQNEAQ. V lost 1 base to trimming and J lost 0 bases, with 18 bases between them. The CDR3 runs to 18 residues. The CDR3 region is CASSLVRRIGSLNTEAFF. The CDR3 DNA reads TGTGCCAGCAGCTTAGTAAGGAGGATTGGGTCCCTGAACACTGAAGCTTTCTTT.

The chain carries TRBV7-9 and TRBJ2-3; D not resolved. This CDR3 comprises 15 residues. The V gene's germline CDR1 is SEHNR and CDR2 FQNEAQ (reference sequence). V lost 5 bases, J lost 4 bases, and 16 bases lay in between. The CDR3 DNA reads TGTGCCAGCAGCGCCCCCTGGGCGGTGGCAGATACGCAGTATTTT. Its translation: CASSAPWAVADTQYF.

This chain uses TRBV7-6 with TRBJ2-2, with a weak D call TRBD2 (5 bases). The CDR3 spans 15 residues. Germline CDR1 SGHVS, CDR2 FNYEAQ. V lost 2 bases and J lost 4, with 11 bases in between. Here the CDR3 reads CASSLSGGTTGELFF. As DNA, the CDR3 is TGTGCCAGCAGCTTATCTGGAGGCACCACCGGGGAGCTGTTTTTT.

Notes on this clonotype: Since no conserved phenylalanine or tryptophan closes the CDR3, a read error is the likely cause. The chain links TRBV12-5 to TRBJ1-2; no reliable D call. Germline-derived CDR1 and CDR2 are LGHNT and FRNRAP. The germline V and J ends were trimmed by 5 bases and 5 bases, with 6 bases remaining between them. This CDR3 comprises 11 residues. The CDR3 nucleotides are TGTGCTAGTGGTCCGTCGTATGGCTACACCTTA. Its protein is CASGPSYGYTL.

CDR3 DNA: TGTGCCAGCAGCTCGTTGGACAGGGACAATGAGCAGTTCTTC. Translation gives CASSSLDRDNEQFF. V is TRBV7-9 and J is TRBJ2-1, with TRBD1 matching over 8 bases. The V segment lost 4 bases and the J segment 5 bases; nucleotides outside the gene matches: 4. Germline CDR1 is SEHNR and CDR2 is FQNEAQ (reference sequence). The CDR3 sequence is 14 residues long.

CDR3 residues: CASSLEVWAHGDTQYF. In nucleotides, the CDR3 is TGTGCCAGCAGCTTAGAAGTCTGGGCTCATGGAGATACGCAGTATTTT. The rearrangement links TRBV7-2 to TRBJ2-3; D is unclear. The CDR3 sequence is 16 residues long. Germline assignment: CDR1 SGHTA and CDR2 FQGNSA. V was clipped by 1 base and J by 5 bases, with 16 bases between them.

This clonotype was found many times. This rearrangement joins TRBV12-3 or TRBV12-4 to TRBJ1-2; maybe TRBD1 (5 bases). The CDR3 is 17 amino acids. V was cut by 3 bases and J by 3 bases, with 20 bases left in between. In DNA form, the CDR3 reads TGTGCCAGCAGTTTCCTAATCCTTACGACAGAGCACTATGGCTACACCTTC. Protein product: CASSFLILTTEHYGYTF.

A single count supports this clonotype. The V and J genes are TRBV20-1 and TRBJ2-1, with unresolved D. V was pared by 5 bases and J by 5 bases, with 22 bases between. In germline, CDR1 is DFQATT, CDR2 SNEGSKA (reference sequence). The CDR3 runs to 16 residues. The CDR3: CSAPPDQAEWDNEQFF. DNA for the CDR3: TGCAGTGCTCCCCCTGACCAAGCAGAGTGGGACAATGAGCAGTTCTTC.

A note on this clonotype: Germline is not matched at one junction end, which may reflect a read error. The V gene is TRBV7-7, the J gene TRBJ2-5, with D tentatively TRBD1 or TRBD2 (5 bases each). Germline-derived CDR1 and CDR2 are SSHAT and FNYEAQ (reference sequence). The CDR3 has 13 amino acids. CDR3 sequence reads: CASSLGDPETQYF. As DNA, the CDR3 is TGTGCTAGCAGCTTGGGGGACCCGGAGACCCAGTACTTC.

At least ten counts were recorded for this clonotype. J is TRBJ2-5 and V is TRBV7-2, with D perhaps TRBD2 (5 bases). Germline CDR1 SGHTA, CDR2 FQGNSA. The length of the CDR3 is 15 residues. Trimming cost V 1 base and J 1 base, with 10 bases left between them. CDR3 sequence (DNA): TGTGCCAGCAGCTTAGTGGGAGAGGGCCAAGAGACCCAGTACTTC. Translated: CASSLVGEGQETQYF.

This clonotype has only a few counts. The rearrangement links TRBV25-1 to TRBJ1-1; perhaps TRBD1 as D (6 bases). The V end lost 3 bases, the J end lost 1 base, and 15 bases lay between the germline ends. The germline gives CDR1 MGHDK, CDR2 SYGVNS. This CDR3 is built from 16 residues. The CDR3 region has the DNA TGTGCCAGCAGTGATGTCCAGGGGCAGGAGAACACTGAAGCTTTCTTT. Translated: CASSDVQGQENTEAFF.

CDR3 protein: CASSDTGTEETQYF. The CDR3 DNA follows: TGTGCCAGCTCAGATACCGGGACAGAAGAGACCCAGTACTTC. The rearrangement uses TRBV18 and TRBJ2-5; 7 bases fit TRBD1. Germline values: CDR1 KGHSH, CDR2 LQKENI. The CDR3 spans 14 residues. V was pared by 5 bases and J by 3 bases, with 6 bases of the junction left unmatched. Supplemented by reference TRBV18 and TRBJ2-5, the full variable domain reads NAGVMQNPRHLVRRRGQEARLRCSPMKGHSHVYWYRQLPEEGLKFMVYLQKENIIDESGMPKERFSAEFPKEGPSILRIQQVVRGDSAAYFCASSDTGTEETQYFGPGTRLLVL.

This clonotype has a handful of counts. The V and J genes are TRBV11-1 and TRBJ2-6, with D unresolved. Germline CDR1 SGHAT, CDR2 FQDESV (reference sequence). The germline V and J ends were trimmed by 2 bases and 0 bases, with 5 bases remaining between them. The CDR3 is 15 amino acids. The CDR3 DNA follows: TGTGCCAGCAGCTTATATAGCTCTGGGGCCAACGTCCTGACTTTC. It yields the protein CASSLYSSGANVLTF. Full variable domain (rest looked up from reference TRBV11-1 and TRBJ2-6): EAEVAQSPRYKITEKSQAVAFWCDPISGHATLYWYRQILGQGPELLVQFQDESVVDDSQLPKDRFSAERLKGVDSTLKIQPAELGDSAMYLCASSLYSSGANVLTFGAGSRLTVL.

Ten or more counts support this clonotype. The chain links TRBV11-2 to TRBJ2-3; D is unresolved. The CDR3 is made up of 15 amino acids. Germline CDR1 is SGHAT and CDR2 is FQNNGV. Trimming took 5 bases from V and 6 from J, leaving 18 bases between them. Written as DNA, the CDR3 is TGTGCCAGCAGCCGGCTTGGTCAGCCCCAGGATACGCAGTATTTT. Its translation: CASSRLGQPQDTQYF.

This clonotype was seen a handful of times. The chain recombines TRBV6-1 with TRBJ2-1; D possibly corresponds to TRBD1 (5 bases). This CDR3 is built from 14 residues. Trimming removed 7 bases at V and 3 bases at J, with 13 bases between. Germline values: CDR1 MNHNS, CDR2 SASEGT. CDR3 residues: CASTQTDNYNEQFF. CDR3 coding DNA: TGTGCCAGCACCCAGACAGACAACTACAATGAGCAGTTCTTC.

In this sample, this clonotype turned up a few times. The V call is TRBV7-9, the J call TRBJ2-2, with TRBD2 matching 9 bases. V gave up 3 bases and J gave up 0 bases; unmatched junction bases: 2. Germline lookup yields CDR1 SEHNR and CDR2 FQNEAQ (reference sequence). The CDR3 has 16 amino acids. The CDR3 coding sequence is TGTGCCAGCAGCTTTGGCGGGGGGGCGAACACCGGGGAGCTGTTTTTT. The encoded protein is CASSFGGGANTGELFF.

The chain carries TRBV29-1 and TRBJ1-2, with unresolved D. This CDR3 is built from 11 residues. V lost 7 bases and J 6 bases, leaving 12 bases between the germline ends. CDR1 is SQVTM and CDR2 is ANQGSEA in the germline V gene. The CDR3 loop reads CSAPAADGYTF. The DNA of the CDR3 is TGCAGCGCCCCGGCGGCGGATGGCTACACCTTC.

As regards this clonotype: Here the CDR3 omits its conserved ending phenylalanine or tryptophan, so a read error is the likely source. The DNA is omitted, as the CDR3 cannot be located on it reliably, and the CDR3 follows TCRdb's listing. The V and J genes are TRBV7-9 and TRBJ1-1. The germline V gene has CDR1 SEHNR and CDR2 FQNEAQ (reference sequence). The CDR3 is 12 amino acids long, termini counted. This CDR3 reads CASSRAPEDSTI.

This clonotype was seen many times. The rearrangement joins TRBV12-3 or TRBV12-4 to TRBJ2-3; 10 positions match TRBD2. V lost 6 bases to trimming and J lost 4 bases; unmatched junction nucleotides: 7. This CDR3 spans 15 amino acids. CDR3 sequence (DNA): TGTGCCAGCAGGGGACAGCGGGGGGGATCAGATACGCAGTATTTT. Translated, it gives CASRGQRGGSDTQYF.

The chain recombines TRBV6-2 or TRBV6-3 with TRBJ2-1, with 9 bases lining up with TRBD2. The CDR3 consists of 16 residues. The V gene's germline CDR1 is MNHEY and CDR2 SVGEGT. Trimming at V came to 2 bases and at J to 3 bases, leaving 5 bases not matched to a gene. The CDR3 spells CASSYLGGGGYNEQFF. The CDR3 DNA reads TGTGCCAGCAGTTACCTTGGCGGGGGGGGCTACAATGAGCAGTTCTTC.

The V call is TRBV4-1, the J call TRBJ2-7; D gene ambiguous. Germline values: CDR1 MGHRA, CDR2 YSYEKL. V lost 1 base and J lost 6, with 19 bases in between. This CDR3 comprises 16 residues. The chain's CDR3 is CASSQGLGSGPGEQYF. CDR3 DNA: TGCGCCAGCAGCCAAGGGTTGGGCTCAGGTCCGGGCGAGCAGTACTTC.

J is TRBJ1-1 and V is TRBV5-1; D ambiguous. V was pared by 0 bases and J by 4 bases, with 10 bases between. The CDR3 has 14 residues. Germline CDR1 and CDR2: SGHRS and YFSETQ. CDR3 DNA: TGCGCCAGCAGCTTGGTTAGGGAGGGCACTGAAGCTTTCTTT. It encodes CASSLVREGTEAFF.

There are a few counts of this clonotype. The chain uses TRBV6-1 and TRBJ2-1; D is unclear. This CDR3 is 13 amino acids long. Germline lookup yields CDR1 MNHNS and CDR2 SASEGT. V gave up 2 bases and J gave up 7 bases, with 9 bases separating them. CDR3 sequence reads: CASSERPGNEQFF. The DNA for the CDR3 is TGTGCCAGCAGTGAACGGCCAGGAAATGAGCAGTTCTTC.